This entry lists 14 T cell receptor beta chains sequenced from one sample in a study of T cell responses to AZD1222 COVID-19 vaccine. Only in-frame clones appear in the TCRdb table, and some are missing; sequencing was by immunoSEQ multiplex PCR. The sample carries roughly 120,000 clones, roughly 90% recorded once. This specimen consisted of peripheral blood, obtained on day 0 of AZD1222 vaccination. All receptors come from an adult in good health.

J is TRBJ2-1 and V is TRBV6-5; D may match TRBD1 or TRBD2 (6 bases each). The CDR3 is 13 amino acids. V was cut by 5 bases and J by 9 bases, with 14 bases left in between. Germline V CDR1 and CDR2: MNHEY, SVGAGI. The CDR3 loop reads CASSNVQGGEQFF. The CDR3 DNA reads TGTGCCAGCAGTAATGTACAGGGAGGTGAGCAGTTCTTC.

V usage is TRBV27 and J usage is TRBJ2-5; a possible D gene is TRBD1 (5 bases). Germline V gene data show CDR1 as MNHEY and CDR2 as SMNVEV (reference sequence). This CDR3 has 14 residues. V was shortened by 4 bases and J by 4 bases, with 13 bases between the two germline ends. The CDR3 region has the DNA TGTGCCAGCAGTTCCCAGGGATCTGCAGAGACCCAGTACTTC. Translating gives CASSSQGSAETQYF.

V is TRBV14 and J is TRBJ2-7; weak D call: TRBD1 (6 bases). This CDR3 has 13 residues. The V end was cut by 3 bases, the J end by 6 bases, with 12 bases between. Germline-derived CDR1 and CDR2 are SGHDN and FVKESK. The CDR3 protein is CASSQAIRGEQYF. The CDR3 DNA is TGTGCCAGCAGCCAGGCTATCAGGGGCGAGCAGTACTTC.

The V gene is TRBV6-6, the J gene TRBJ1-3; D gene uncertain. Germline V gene sequence: CDR1 MNHNY, CDR2 SVGAGI (reference sequence). This CDR3 contains 16 residues. Trimming removed 4 bases at V and 0 bases at J, with 13 bases between. The CDR3 DNA is TGTGCCAGCAGTTTCACGCGGAGACACTCTGGAAACACCATATATTTT. It specifies CASSFTRRHSGNTIYF.

This chain joins TRBV28 and TRBJ2-7; no clear D. The CDR3 consists of 12 residues. Deletions cut 2 bases from V and 3 bases from J, with 5 bases between. Germline CDR1 is MDHEN and CDR2 is SYDVKM. The CDR3 region is CASSLSSYEQYF. CDR3 nucleotide sequence: TGTGCCAGCAGTTTAAGCAGCTACGAGCAGTACTTC.

The J gene is TRBJ1-2, the V gene TRBV7-2; D not resolved. The CDR3 spans 15 residues. Per the germline V gene, CDR1 is SGHTA and CDR2 is FQGNSA. V was clipped by 1 base and J by 0 bases, with 9 bases between them. The CDR3 spells CASSLGRNSNYGYTF. The CDR3, as DNA: TGTGCCAGCAGCTTAGGGCGTAACTCTAACTATGGCTACACCTTC.

The chain couples TRBV19 to TRBJ2-7, with TRBD1 matching 7 bases. The J segment lost 0 bases and the V segment lost 6 bases, leaving 11 bases of the junction unmatched. Germline values: CDR1 LNHDA, CDR2 SQIVND (reference sequence). The CDR3 has 16 residues. CDR3 DNA: TGTGCCAGTAGAGCGCAGAGGGGGCAGAACTCCTACGAGCAGTACTTC. Protein sequence: CASRAQRGQNSYEQYF.

The gene calls are TRBV2 and TRBJ2-7; tentatively, D is TRBD1 or TRBD2 (6 bases each). Germline V gene data show CDR1 as SNHLY and CDR2 as FYNNEI. Trimming left V 4 bases short and J 2 bases short, with 9 bases between. CDR3 length equals 13 residues. The CDR3, as DNA: TGTGCCAGCAGTGGAGGGGGGACCTACGAGCAGTACTTC. It translates to CASSGGGTYEQYF.

The chain uses TRBV6-5 and TRBJ2-5; a possible D gene is TRBD2 (5 bases). Trimming cost V 0 bases and J 6 bases, with 17 bases left between them. The CDR3 has 16 amino acids. In germline, CDR1 is MNHEY, CDR2 SVGAGI. CDR3 DNA sequence: TGTGCCAGCAGTTACTCCTTCGGCGAGCGGCTTCAGACCCAGTACTTC. Protein: CASSYSFGERLQTQYF.

The chain's CDR3 is CASLRDRGSYEQYF. The CDR3 DNA reads TGTGCCAGCCTGAGGGACAGGGGTTCCTACGAGCAGTACTTC. This chain links TRBV28 with TRBJ2-7, with 10 bases identical to TRBD1. The junction had 5 bases not matched to a gene; V was cut back by 8 bases and J by 1 base. The germline V gene encodes CDR1 MDHEN and CDR2 SYDVKM. The CDR3 has 14 residues.

The V and J genes are TRBV4-1 and TRBJ1-5; tentative D call: TRBD1 (5 bases). V was pared by 3 bases and J by 6 bases, with 18 bases between. Per the germline V gene, CDR1 is MGHRA and CDR2 is YSYEKL. This CDR3 region has 16 residues. CDR3 in amino acids: CASSHHPKSGAQPQHF. The DNA for the CDR3 is TGCGCCAGCAGCCACCATCCCAAGTCTGGGGCTCAGCCCCAGCATTTT.

The rearrangement links TRBV3-1 (or the pseudogene TRBV3-2) to TRBJ2-7; 9 bases fit TRBD1. The CDR3 is made up of 16 amino acids. Germline trimming cut 3 bases from V and 3 bases from J; bases unmatched to any gene: 9. Germline-derived CDR1 and CDR2 are LGHDT and YNNKEL (reference sequence). The CDR3 spells CASSHRGTGIGYEQYF. The CDR3 bases are TGTGCCAGCAGCCACCGAGGGACAGGGATAGGCTACGAGCAGTACTTC.

J is TRBJ2-7 and V is TRBV6-5; D unclear. The germline V gene encodes CDR1 MNHEY and CDR2 SVGAGI. The ends were cut back, 10 bases at V and 3 bases at J, with 7 bases in the middle. This CDR3 is built from 10 residues. CDR3 nucleotides: TGTGCCACCGTCGGCTACGAGCAGTACTTC. This gives the protein CATVGYEQYF.

This rearrangement joins TRBV19 to TRBJ2-7; D ambiguous. The length of the CDR3 is 13 residues. Trimming took 5 bases from V and 0 from J, leaving 8 bases between them. The V gene's germline CDR1 is LNHDA and CDR2 SQIVND (reference sequence). The CDR3 region is CASSQQSSYEQYF. The CDR3 nucleotides are TGTGCCAGTAGTCAGCAGAGCTCCTACGAGCAGTACTTC.